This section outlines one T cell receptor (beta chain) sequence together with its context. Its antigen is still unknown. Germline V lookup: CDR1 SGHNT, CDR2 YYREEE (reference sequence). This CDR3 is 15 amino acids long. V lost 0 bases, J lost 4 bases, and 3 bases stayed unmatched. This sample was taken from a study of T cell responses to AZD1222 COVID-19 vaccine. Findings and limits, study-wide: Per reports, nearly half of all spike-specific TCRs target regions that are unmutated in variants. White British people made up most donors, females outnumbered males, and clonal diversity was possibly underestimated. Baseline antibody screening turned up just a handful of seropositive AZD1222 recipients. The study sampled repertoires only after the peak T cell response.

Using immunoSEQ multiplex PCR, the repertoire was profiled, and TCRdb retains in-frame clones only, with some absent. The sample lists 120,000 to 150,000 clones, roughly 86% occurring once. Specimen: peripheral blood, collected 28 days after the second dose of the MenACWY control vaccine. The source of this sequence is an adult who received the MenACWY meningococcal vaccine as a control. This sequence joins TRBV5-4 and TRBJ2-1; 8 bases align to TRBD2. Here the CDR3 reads CASSLERGIYNEQFF. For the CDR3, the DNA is TGTGCCAGCAGCTTGGAGCGGGGGATTTACAATGAGCAGTTCTTC.